In its sample, the clone carrying this T cell receptor (beta chain) was seen a few times. Its cognate antigen is unknown. The sample comes from a study of neoadjuvant anti-PD-1 for oral cavity cancer. Points from the study as a whole: With a few patients per group, TCR findings need larger cohorts.

Patients had newly diagnosed, untreated stage II-IVA oral cavity squamous cell carcinoma. Profiled with immunoSEQ multiplex PCR; TCRdb holds only in-frame clones, not every one. The table records 15,000 to 20,000 clones, 67% of them present only once. V was clipped by 4 bases and J by 4 bases, with 11 bases between them. Germline CDR1 MNHEY, CDR2 SMNVEV (reference sequence). This CDR3 is built from 13 residues. The V and J genes are TRBV27 and TRBJ2-7; D ambiguous. The source is a person aged 35 to 85 with oral cavity squamous cell carcinoma. The sample consisted of PBMCs, taken before nivolumab (anti-PD-1) treatment. DNA of the CDR3: TGTGCCAGCAGTTACAACAGCCTGTACGAGCAGTACTTC. Protein product: CASSYNSLYEQYF.